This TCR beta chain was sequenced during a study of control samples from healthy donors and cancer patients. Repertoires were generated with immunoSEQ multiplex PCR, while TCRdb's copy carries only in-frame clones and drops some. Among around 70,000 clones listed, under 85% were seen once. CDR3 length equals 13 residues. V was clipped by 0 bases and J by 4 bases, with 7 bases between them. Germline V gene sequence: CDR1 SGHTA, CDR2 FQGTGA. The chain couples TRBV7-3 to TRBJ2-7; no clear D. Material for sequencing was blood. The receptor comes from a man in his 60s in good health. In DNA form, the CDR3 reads TGTGCCAGCAGCTTAACCGCGAGGTACGAGCAGTACTTC. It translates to CASSLTARYEQYF.